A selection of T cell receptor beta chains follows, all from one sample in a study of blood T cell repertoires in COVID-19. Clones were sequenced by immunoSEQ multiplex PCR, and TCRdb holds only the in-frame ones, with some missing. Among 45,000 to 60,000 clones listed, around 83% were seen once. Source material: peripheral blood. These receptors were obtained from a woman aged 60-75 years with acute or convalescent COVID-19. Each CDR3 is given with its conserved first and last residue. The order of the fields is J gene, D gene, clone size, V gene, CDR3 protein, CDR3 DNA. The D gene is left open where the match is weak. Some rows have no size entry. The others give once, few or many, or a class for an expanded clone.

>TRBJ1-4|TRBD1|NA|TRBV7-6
CASSLGQGSWDHEKLFF
TGTGCCAGCAGCCTGGGACAGGGTAGTTGGGATCATGAAAAACTGTTTTTT
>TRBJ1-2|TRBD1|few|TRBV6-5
CASSGQGALRGYTF
TGTGCCAGCTCAGGACAGGGGGCTTTGAGAGGCTACACCTTC
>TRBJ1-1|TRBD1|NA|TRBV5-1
CASSLTARGKTEAFF
TGCGCCAGCAGCTTGACGGCCAGGGGGAAAACTGAAGCTTTCTTT
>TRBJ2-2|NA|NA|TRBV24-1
CATSHPGGATGELFF
TGTGCCACCAGTCACCCCGGAGGGGCCACCGGGGAGCTGTTTTTT
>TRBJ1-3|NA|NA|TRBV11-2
CASSLVRERIYF
TGTGCCAGCAGCTTAGTGCGGGAGCGTATATATTTT
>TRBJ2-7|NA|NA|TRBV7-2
CASTRILGRAGEQYF
TGTGCCAGCACCCGGATATTGGGCAGGGCTGGTGAGCAGTACTTC
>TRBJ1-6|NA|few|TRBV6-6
CASSPPQGSSYNSPLHF
TGTGCCAGCAGTCCCCCGCAGGGGAGCTCCTATAATTCACCCCTCCACTTT
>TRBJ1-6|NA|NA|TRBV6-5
CASNGATNSPLHF
TGTGCCAGCAATGGGGCCACTAATTCACCCCTCCACTTT
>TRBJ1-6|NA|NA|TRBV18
CASSPTAALGALHF
TGTGCCAGCTCACCGACGGCCGCTTTAGGGGCCCTCCACTTT
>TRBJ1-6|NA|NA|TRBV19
CASSATVKYSPLHF
TGTGCCAGTAGTGCCACAGTTAAGTATTCACCCCTCCACTTT
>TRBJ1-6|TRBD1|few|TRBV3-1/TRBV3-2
CASSQAGTGNSPLHF
TGTGCCAGCAGCCAAGCCGGGACAGGGAATTCACCCCTCCACTTT
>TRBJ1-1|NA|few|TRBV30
CAWSVSITEAFF
TGTGCCTGGAGTGTTTCTATAACTGAAGCTTTCTTT
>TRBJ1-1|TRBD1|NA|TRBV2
CASRGQDTMNTEAFF
TGTGCCAGCAGAGGACAGGACACAATGAACACTGAAGCTTTCTTT
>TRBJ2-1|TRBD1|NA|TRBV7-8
CASSSVLAATGANEQFF
TGTGCCAGCAGCTCAGTATTGGCAGCTACAGGGGCCAATGAGCAGTTCTTC
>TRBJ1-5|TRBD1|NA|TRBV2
CASSGTGGAGQPQHF
TGTGCCAGCAGTGGGACAGGGGGCGCGGGTCAGCCCCAGCATTTT
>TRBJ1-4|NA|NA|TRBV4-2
CASSQEVRATTNEKLFF
TGTGCCAGCAGCCAAGAAGTCAGGGCCACAACTAATGAAAAACTGTTTTTT
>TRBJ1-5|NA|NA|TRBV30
CAWSVGAARNQPQHF
TGTGCCTGGAGCGTGGGGGCGGCGCGGAATCAGCCCCAGCATTTT
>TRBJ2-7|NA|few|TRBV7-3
CASSLMGGYEQYF
TGTGCCAGCAGCTTAATGGGGGGCTACGAGCAGTACTTC
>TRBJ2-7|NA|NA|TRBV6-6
CASSRDAYEQYF
TGTGCCAGCAGCCGCGATGCCTACGAGCAGTACTTC
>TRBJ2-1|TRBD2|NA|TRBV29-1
CSVVLAGGPSEQFF
TGCAGCGTGGTACTAGCGGGAGGGCCCAGTGAGCAGTTCTTC
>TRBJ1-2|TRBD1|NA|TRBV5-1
CASTRTGTGNYGYTF
TGCGCCAGCACCCGAACCGGGACAGGGAACTATGGCTACACCTTC
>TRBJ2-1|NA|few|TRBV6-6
CASSYSPGEQFF
TGTGCCAGCAGTTACTCCCCGGGTGAGCAGTTCTTC
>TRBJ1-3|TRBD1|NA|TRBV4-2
CASSHGPRDSGNTIYF
TGTGCCAGCAGCCATGGTCCCCGGGACAGTGGAAACACCATATATTTT
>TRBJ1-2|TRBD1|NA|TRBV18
CASSPSEGAALNGYTF
TGTGCCAGCTCACCTTCCGAGGGGGCAGCATTGAATGGCTACACCTTC
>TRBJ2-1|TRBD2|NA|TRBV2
CASRGLEKNEQFF
TGTGCCAGCCGGGGACTAGAAAAAAATGAGCAGTTCTTC
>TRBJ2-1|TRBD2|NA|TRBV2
CASSEALRTSGRAWGSYNEQFF
TGTGCCAGCAGTGAAGCGCTTCGCACTAGCGGGAGGGCCTGGGGGTCCTACAATGAGCAGTTCTTC
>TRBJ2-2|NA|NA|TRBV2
CASRPTTGELFF
TGTGCCAGCAGGCCTACGACCGGGGAGCTGTTTTTT
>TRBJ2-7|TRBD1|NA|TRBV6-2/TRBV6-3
CASSIHGDRAYEQYF
TGTGCCAGCAGTATACATGGGGACAGGGCCTACGAGCAGTACTTC
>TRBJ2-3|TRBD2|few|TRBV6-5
CASREAGARGDTQYF
TGTGCCAGCAGGGAGGCGGGAGCACGCGGGGATACGCAGTATTTT
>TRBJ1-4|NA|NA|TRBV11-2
CASSFGYGNEKLFF
TGTGCCAGCAGTTTCGGGTACGGTAATGAAAAACTGTTTTTT
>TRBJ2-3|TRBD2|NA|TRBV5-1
CASSSGLAGYYSTDTQYF
TGCGCCAGCAGCTCCGGACTAGCGGGGTACTATAGCACAGATACGCAGTATTTT
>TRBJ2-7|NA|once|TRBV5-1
CASSFLADYEQYF
TGCGCCAGCAGCTTCCTGGCAGACTACGAGCAGTACTTC
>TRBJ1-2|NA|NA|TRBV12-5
CASGFFPNYGYTF
TGTGCTAGTGGTTTTTTCCCGAACTATGGCTACACCTTC
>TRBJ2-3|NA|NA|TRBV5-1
CASSYGDPSSTDTQYF
TGCGCCAGCAGCTATGGAGACCCCAGTAGCACAGATACGCAGTATTTT
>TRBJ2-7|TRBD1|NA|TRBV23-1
CARLQFGGQGSAYEQYF
TGCGCCCGTCTCCAATTCGGGGGACAGGGGTCCGCCTACGAGCAGTACTTC
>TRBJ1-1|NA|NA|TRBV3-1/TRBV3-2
CASSPTQGMNTEAFF
TGTGCCAGCAGCCCTACCCAGGGGATGAACACTGAAGCTTTCTTT
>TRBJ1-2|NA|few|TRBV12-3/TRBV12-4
CASSSGYGYTF
TGTGCCAGCAGTTCCGGTTATGGCTACACCTTC
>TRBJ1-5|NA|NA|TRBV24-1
CATSDLDTYQPQHF
TGTGCCACCAGTGACCTGGACACTTATCAGCCCCAGCATTTT
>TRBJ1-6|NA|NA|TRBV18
CASSPFSELNSPLHF
TGTGCCAGCTCCCCTTTCAGCGAACTTAATTCACCCCTCCACTTT
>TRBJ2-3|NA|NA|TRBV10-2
CASSAVLNTDTQYF
TGCGCCAGCTCAGCGGTCCTTAACACAGATACGCAGTATTTT
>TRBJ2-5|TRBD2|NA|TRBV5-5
CASSWQAGLAVETQYF
TGTGCCAGCAGCTGGCAGGCGGGACTAGCTGTAGAGACCCAGTACTTC
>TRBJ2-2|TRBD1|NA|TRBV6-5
CASSYQGARTGELFF
TGTGCCAGCAGTTACCAGGGGGCGAGGACCGGGGAGCTGTTTTTT
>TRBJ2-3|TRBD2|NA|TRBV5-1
CASSLEASGTSTDTQYF
TGCGCCAGCAGCTTGGAAGCTAGCGGGACTAGCACAGATACGCAGTATTTT
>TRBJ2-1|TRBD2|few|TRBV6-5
CASSPGGTGYEQFF
TGTGCCAGCAGTCCCGGGGGGACTGGTTATGAGCAGTTCTTC
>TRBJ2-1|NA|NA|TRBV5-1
CASSLGGFTYNEQFF
TGCGCCAGCAGCTTGGGAGGCTTTACCTACAATGAGCAGTTCTTC
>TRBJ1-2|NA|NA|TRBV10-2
CASSDGYGYTF
TGCGCCAGCAGTGACGGCTATGGCTACACCTTC
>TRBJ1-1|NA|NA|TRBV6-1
CASSEDYYTEAFF
TGTGCCAGCAGTGAAGATTACTACACTGAAGCTTTCTTT
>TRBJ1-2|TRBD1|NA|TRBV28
CASSWLGDRAPGDTF
TGTGCCAGCAGTTGGCTGGGGGACAGGGCGCCGGGCGACACCTTC
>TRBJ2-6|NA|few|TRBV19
CASSIGRGSGANVLTF
TGTGCCAGTAGTATAGGACGGGGCTCTGGGGCCAACGTCCTGACTTTC
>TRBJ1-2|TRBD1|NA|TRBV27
CASSQAGTGLNLYGYTF
TGTGCCAGCAGCCAAGCCGGGACAGGCTTGAACCTCTATGGCTACACCTTC
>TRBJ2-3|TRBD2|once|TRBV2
CASRVAGSTDTQYF
TGTGCCAGCAGGGTAGCGGGAAGCACAGATACGCAGTATTTT
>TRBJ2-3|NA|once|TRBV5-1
CASSTGGTDTQYF
TGCGCCAGCAGCACCGGAGGCACAGATACGCAGTATTTT
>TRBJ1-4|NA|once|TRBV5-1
CASSWGSTNEKLFF
TGCGCCAGCAGCTGGGGCTCAACTAATGAAAAACTGTTTTTT
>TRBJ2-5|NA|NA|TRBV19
CASSIGGRKETQYF
TGTGCCAGTAGTATAGGGGGCAGGAAAGAGACCCAGTACTTC
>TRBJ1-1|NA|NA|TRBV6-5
CASSYQGRANTEAFF
TGTGCCAGCAGTTACCAGGGGCGGGCGAACACTGAAGCTTTCTTT
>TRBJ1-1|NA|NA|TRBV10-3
CAISGHLNTEAFF
TGTGCCATCAGTGGACATTTGAACACTGAAGCTTTCTTT
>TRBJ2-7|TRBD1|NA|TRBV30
CAWSIGQGWEQYF
TGTGCCTGGAGTATCGGACAGGGGTGGGAGCAGTACTTC
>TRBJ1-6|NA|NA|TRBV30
CAWSEGRASPLHF
TGTGCCTGGAGTGAGGGCAGGGCTTCACCCCTCCACTTT
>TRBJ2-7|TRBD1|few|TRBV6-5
CASSYSTGNSEQYF
TGTGCCAGCAGTTACTCGACAGGGAATAGCGAGCAGTACTTC
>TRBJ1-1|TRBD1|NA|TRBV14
CASSQDRGMRTEAFF
TGTGCCAGCAGCCAAGACAGGGGGATGAGAACTGAAGCTTTCTTT